The 14 T cell receptor beta chains given below trace back to one sample, sequenced in a study of T-cell memory formation after mild COVID-19 (TCRdb year 2021). The library was obtained by 5' RACE. The listed sequencing device is Illumina NovaSeq 6000. TCRdb handled the public reads itself, with Q25 trimming in fastp and clone calling in MiXCR, and kept productive beta chains. Each entry is one CDR3 protein sequence, shown with its most common DNA and genes. The sample table records about 400,000 distinct CDR3 sequences; 13% to 15% of these occur just once. The ten largest account for approximately 20% of the sample. The sample taken for sequencing was PBMCs or a T cell subset sorted from them (not recorded which). All receptors come from a man aged 18 to 29 who had mild COVID-19 (a few samples of this study predate the infection). The sample titles of this study are shuffled in the database, so cell type and time point are left out; the donor was told from shared clones.

The table lists this clonotype with a few counts. The chain links TRBV27 to TRBJ1-2, with TRBD1 matching over 10 bases. Germline trimming cut 1 base from V and 5 bases from J; bases unmatched to any gene: 1. CDR3 length: 14 amino acids. Germline-derived CDR1 and CDR2 are MNHEY and SMNVEV (reference sequence). CDR3 DNA: TGTGCCAGCAGTTTATGGGACAGGGGTTATGGCTACACCTTC. Translating gives CASSLWDRGYGYTF.

A single count supports this clonotype. The CDR3 nucleotides read TGTGCCAGCAGTGACGATTTTAACACTGAAGCTTTCTTT. This gives the protein CASSDDFNTEAFF. The V call is TRBV2, the J call TRBJ1-1, with D uncertain. The CDR3 totals 13 residues. The V gene's germline CDR1 is SNHLY and CDR2 FYNNEI. Trimming shortened V by 3 bases and J by 2 bases, and 7 bases separated the two germline ends. Drawing the rest from reference TRBV2 and TRBJ1-1, the complete variable domain is EPEVTQTPSHQVTQMGQEVILRCVPISNHLYFYWYRQILGQKVEFLVSFYNNEISEKSEIFDDQFSVERPDGSNFTLKIRSTKLEDSAMYFCASSDDFNTEAFFGQGTRLTVV.

This clonotype has more than one count but fewer than ten. The genes are TRBV6-1 and TRBJ1-4; D is uncertain. V dropped 2 bases and J dropped 0 bases, with 7 bases sitting between them. The CDR3 extends over 15 amino acids. Germline V CDR1 and CDR2: MNHNS, SASEGT. This chain's CDR3 is CASSESAATNEKLFF. Written as DNA, the CDR3 is TGTGCCAGCAGTGAATCCGCCGCAACTAATGAAAAACTGTTTTTT.

The V and J genes are TRBV27 and TRBJ2-1; TRBD2 agrees at 14 bases. Germline lookup yields CDR1 MNHEY and CDR2 SMNVEV (reference sequence). CDR3 length: 18 amino acids. V shed 6 bases and J 2 bases; nucleotides not matched to a gene: 9. The CDR3 loop is CASSSGLAGGETYNEQFF. The DNA for the CDR3 is TGTGCCAGCAGCTCTGGACTAGCGGGGGGCGAAACCTACAATGAGCAGTTCTTC.

This clonotype was observed a few times. The chain uses TRBV20-1 and TRBJ2-5; 11 positions agree with TRBD2. The CDR3 runs to 14 residues. The ends lost 1 base at V and 3 bases at J; junction bases unmatched: 1. Germline V lookup: CDR1 DFQATT, CDR2 SNEGSKA (reference sequence). CDR3 coding DNA: TGCAGTGCTAGAGGACTAGCGGGGAAAGAGACCCAGTACTTC. This codes for CSARGLAGKETQYF.

The chain is built from TRBV10-3 and TRBJ2-3; D gene unclear. With 2 bases removed from V and 2 bases from J, the gap between germline ends came to 2 bases. The CDR3 consists of 12 residues. The germline CDR1 and CDR2 sequences are ENHRY and SYGVKD. CDR3 loop: CAISEATDTQYF. The CDR3 nucleotides are TGTGCCATCAGTGAGGCCACAGATACGCAGTATTTT.

The chain uses TRBV9 and TRBJ2-7; TRBD1 or TRBD2 may be the D gene (7 bases each). The ends were cut back, 4 bases at V and 2 bases at J, with 16 bases in the middle. Germline CDR1 is SGDLS and CDR2 is YYNGEE. The CDR3 is 15 amino acids. CDR3 sequence (DNA): TGTGCCAGCAGCCCAGGGGGGGAAATGGCCTACGAGCAGTACTTC. This gives the protein CASSPGGEMAYEQYF.

The chain carries TRBV5-4 and TRBJ2-1; 9 bases map to TRBD2. V shed 4 bases and J 6 bases; nucleotides not matched to a gene: 11. Germline loops: CDR1 SGHNT, CDR2 YYREEE (reference sequence). There are 16 residues in the CDR3. CDR3 protein: CASSAHLAGGLNEQFF. In nucleotides, the CDR3 is TGTGCCAGCAGCGCCCATCTGGCGGGGGGGCTCAATGAGCAGTTCTTC.

The chain recombines TRBV2 with TRBJ2-2; D is ambiguous. The germline gives CDR1 SNHLY, CDR2 FYNNEI. V gave up 6 bases and J gave up 4 bases, with 6 bases separating them. This CDR3 contains 12 residues. The CDR3 spells CASRRLTGELFF. The CDR3 DNA sequence: TGTGCCAGCAGACGACTCACCGGGGAGCTGTTTTTT.

The table lists this clonotype with many counts. The rearrangement uses TRBV4-3 and TRBJ1-1; D is unresolved. The V and J ends lost 6 bases and 1 base respectively, with 9 bases between them. The CDR3 has 13 residues. The germline V gene has CDR1 LGHNA and CDR2 YSLEER. CDR3 sequence: CASRRTGNTEAFF. The CDR3, as DNA: TGCGCCAGCAGACGTACTGGGAACACTGAAGCTTTCTTT.

In its sample, this clonotype was seen a few times. The chain has TRBV4-1 and TRBJ1-2; a weak D match, TRBD1 (5 bases). The germline CDR1 and CDR2 sequences are MGHRA and YSYEKL. Trimming stripped 0 bases from V and 7 bases from J, with 15 bases between. CDR3 size: 15 residues. The CDR3 DNA follows: TGCGCCAGCAGCCAAGATACAAGAGGGGTCCGTGGCTACACCTTC. Amino acid sequence: CASSQDTRGVRGYTF.

V usage is TRBV11-2 and J usage is TRBJ2-7; 8 bases are shared with TRBD2. The CDR3 runs to 16 residues. The ends lost 5 bases at V and 2 bases at J; junction bases unmatched: 11. Germline loops: CDR1 SGHAT, CDR2 FQNNGV. The CDR3 sequence is CASSQLHAGGTYEQYF. Written as DNA, the CDR3 is TGTGCCAGCAGCCAGCTACATGCGGGGGGCACCTACGAGCAGTACTTC.

This clonotype was detected many times. The V and J genes are TRBV6-2 or TRBV6-3 and TRBJ2-7; tentatively, D is TRBD1 or TRBD2 (5 bases each). Germline V lookup: CDR1 MNHEY, CDR2 SVGEGT. This CDR3 comprises 15 residues. V shed 2 bases and J shed 3 bases, with 14 bases lying between them. The CDR3 region is CASSYNPGRVYEQYF. The CDR3, as DNA: TGTGCCAGCAGTTACAATCCGGGACGGGTCTACGAGCAGTACTTC.

A few counts support this clonotype. This rearrangement joins TRBV6-2 or TRBV6-3 to TRBJ2-7; TRBD1 is a possible D gene (5 bases). The CDR3 extends over 15 amino acids. The germline V gene encodes CDR1 MNHEY and CDR2 SVGEGT. The germline V and J ends were trimmed by 9 bases and 4 bases, with 22 bases remaining between them. CDR3 sequence reads: CASRAKRQQKYEQYV. CDR3 DNA: TGTGCCAGTCGTGCCAAACGACAGCAGAAGTACGAGCAGTACGTC.